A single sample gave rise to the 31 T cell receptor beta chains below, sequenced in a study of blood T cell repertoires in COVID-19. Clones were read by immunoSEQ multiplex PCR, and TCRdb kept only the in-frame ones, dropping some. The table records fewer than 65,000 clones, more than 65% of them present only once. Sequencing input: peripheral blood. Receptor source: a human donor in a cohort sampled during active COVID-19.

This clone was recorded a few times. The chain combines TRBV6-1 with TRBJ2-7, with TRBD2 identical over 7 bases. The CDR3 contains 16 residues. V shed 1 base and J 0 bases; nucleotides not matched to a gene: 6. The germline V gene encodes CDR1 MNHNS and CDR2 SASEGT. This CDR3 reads CASSEVPAGFSYEQYF. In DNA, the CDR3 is TGTGCCAGCAGTGAAGTTCCAGCGGGGTTCTCCTACGAGCAGTACTTC.

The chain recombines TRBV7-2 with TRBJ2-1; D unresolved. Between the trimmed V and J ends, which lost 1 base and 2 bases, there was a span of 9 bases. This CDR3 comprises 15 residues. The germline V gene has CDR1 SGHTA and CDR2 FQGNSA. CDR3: CASSLERAPYNEQFF. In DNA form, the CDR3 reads TGTGCCAGCAGCTTAGAACGAGCGCCCTACAATGAGCAGTTCTTC. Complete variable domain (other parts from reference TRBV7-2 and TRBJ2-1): GAGVSQSPSNKVTEKGKDVELRCDPISGHTALYWYRQSLGQGLEFLIYFQGNSAPDKSGLPSDRFSAERTGGSVSTLTIQRTQQEDSAVYLCASSLERAPYNEQFFGPGTRLTVL.

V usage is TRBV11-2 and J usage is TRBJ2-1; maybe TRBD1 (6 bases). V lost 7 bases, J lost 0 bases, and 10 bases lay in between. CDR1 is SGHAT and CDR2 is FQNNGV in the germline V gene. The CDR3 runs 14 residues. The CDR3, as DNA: TGTGCCAGCAACAGGGCTAGCTCCTACAATGAGCAGTTCTTC. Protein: CASNRASSYNEQFF.

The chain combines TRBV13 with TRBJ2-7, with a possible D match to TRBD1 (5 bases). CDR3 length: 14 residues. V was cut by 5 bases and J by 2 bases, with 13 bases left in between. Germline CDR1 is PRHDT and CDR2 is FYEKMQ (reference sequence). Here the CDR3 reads CASSAPGITYEQYF. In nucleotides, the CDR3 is TGTGCCAGCAGCGCGCCAGGGATTACCTACGAGCAGTACTTC.

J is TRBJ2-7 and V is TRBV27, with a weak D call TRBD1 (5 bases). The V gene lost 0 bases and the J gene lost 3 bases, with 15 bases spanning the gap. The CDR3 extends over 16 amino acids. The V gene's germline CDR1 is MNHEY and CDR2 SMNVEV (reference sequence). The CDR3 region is CASSLSFVQGFYEQYF. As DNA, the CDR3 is TGTGCCAGCAGTTTATCGTTTGTCCAGGGATTCTACGAGCAGTACTTC.

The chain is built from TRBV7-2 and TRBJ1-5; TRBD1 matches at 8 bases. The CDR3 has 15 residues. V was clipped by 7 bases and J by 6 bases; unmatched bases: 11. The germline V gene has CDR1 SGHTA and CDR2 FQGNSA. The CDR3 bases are TGTGCCAGCAAGGCCGCAGGGGGCGCGGGTCAGCCCCAGCATTTT. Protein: CASKAAGGAGQPQHF.

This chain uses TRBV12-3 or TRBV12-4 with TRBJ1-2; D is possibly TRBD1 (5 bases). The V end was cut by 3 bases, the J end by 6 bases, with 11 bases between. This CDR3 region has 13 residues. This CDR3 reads CASSFRKGDGYTF. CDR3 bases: TGTGCCAGCAGTTTCAGGAAAGGGGATGGCTACACCTTC.

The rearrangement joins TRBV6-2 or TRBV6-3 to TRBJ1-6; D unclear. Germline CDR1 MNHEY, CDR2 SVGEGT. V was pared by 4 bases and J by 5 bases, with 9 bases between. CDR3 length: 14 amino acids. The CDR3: CASSSTPNNSPLHF. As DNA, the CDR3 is TGTGCCAGCAGTTCTACGCCCAATAATTCACCCCTCCACTTT.

CDR3 residues: CASNVAGGNTGELFF. The CDR3 DNA is TGTGCCAGCAACGTAGCGGGGGGGAACACCGGGGAGCTGTTTTTT. The chain links TRBV5-5 to TRBJ2-2; 10 nucleotides agree with TRBD2. Germline V gene data show CDR1 as SGHKS and CDR2 as YYEKEE (reference sequence). CDR3 size: 15 residues. Trimming cost V 6 bases and J 1 base; bases outside gene matches: 3.

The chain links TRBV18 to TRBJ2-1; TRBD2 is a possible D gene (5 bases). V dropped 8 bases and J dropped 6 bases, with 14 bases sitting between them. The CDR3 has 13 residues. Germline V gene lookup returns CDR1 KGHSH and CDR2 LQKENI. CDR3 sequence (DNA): TGTGCCAGCGGCCCGGGGAGAAGCAATGAGCAGTTCTTC. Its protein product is CASGPGRSNEQFF.

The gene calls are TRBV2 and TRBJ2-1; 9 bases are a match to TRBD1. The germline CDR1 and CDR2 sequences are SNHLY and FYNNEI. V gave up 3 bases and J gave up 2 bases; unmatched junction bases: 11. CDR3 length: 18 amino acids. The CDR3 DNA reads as TGTGCCAGCAGTGATCTATTGACAGGGGGTGTTGCCTACAATGAGCAGTTCTTC. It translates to CASSDLLTGGVAYNEQFF. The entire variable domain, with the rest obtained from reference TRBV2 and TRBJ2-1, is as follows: EPEVTQTPSHQVTQMGQEVILRCVPISNHLYFYWYRQILGQKVEFLVSFYNNEISEKSEIFDDQFSVERPDGSNFTLKIRSTKLEDSAMYFCASSDLLTGGVAYNEQFFGPGTRLTVL.

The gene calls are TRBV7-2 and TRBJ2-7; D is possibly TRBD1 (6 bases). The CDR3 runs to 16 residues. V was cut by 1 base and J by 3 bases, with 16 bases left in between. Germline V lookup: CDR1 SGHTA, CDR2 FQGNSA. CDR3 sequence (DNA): TGTGCCAGCAGCTTAGATTCGCAGGGGTGGAACTACGAGCAGTACTTC. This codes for CASSLDSQGWNYEQYF.

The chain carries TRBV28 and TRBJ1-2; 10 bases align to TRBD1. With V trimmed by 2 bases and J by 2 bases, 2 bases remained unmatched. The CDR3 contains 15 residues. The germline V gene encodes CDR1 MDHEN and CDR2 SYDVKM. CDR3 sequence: CASSLAGQGNYGYTF. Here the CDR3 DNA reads TGTGCCAGCAGTTTAGCGGGACAGGGGAACTATGGCTACACCTTC.

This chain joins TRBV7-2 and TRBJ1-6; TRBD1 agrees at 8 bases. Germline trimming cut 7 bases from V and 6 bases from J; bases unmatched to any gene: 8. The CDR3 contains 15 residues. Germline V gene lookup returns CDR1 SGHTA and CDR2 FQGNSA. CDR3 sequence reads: CASKMGTGSNSPLHF. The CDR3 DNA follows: TGTGCCAGCAAGATGGGGACAGGAAGTAATTCACCCCTCCACTTT.

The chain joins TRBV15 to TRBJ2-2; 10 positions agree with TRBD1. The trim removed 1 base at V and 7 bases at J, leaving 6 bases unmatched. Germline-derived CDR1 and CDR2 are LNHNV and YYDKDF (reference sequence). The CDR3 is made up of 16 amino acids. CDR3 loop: CATSRVGTGVHGELFF. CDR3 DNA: TGTGCCACCAGCAGAGTTGGGACAGGGGTCCACGGGGAGCTGTTTTTT.

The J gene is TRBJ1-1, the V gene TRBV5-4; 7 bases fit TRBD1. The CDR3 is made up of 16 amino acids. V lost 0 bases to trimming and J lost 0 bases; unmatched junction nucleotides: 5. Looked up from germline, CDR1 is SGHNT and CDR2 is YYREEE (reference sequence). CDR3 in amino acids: CASSLAGTAMNTEAFF. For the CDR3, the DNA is TGTGCCAGCAGCTTGGCCGGGACAGCCATGAACACTGAAGCTTTCTTT.

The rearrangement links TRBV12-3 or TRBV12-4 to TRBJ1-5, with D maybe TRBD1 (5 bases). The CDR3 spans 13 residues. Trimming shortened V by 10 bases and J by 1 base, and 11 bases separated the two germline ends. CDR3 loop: CATSGGSNQPQHF. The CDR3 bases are TGTGCCACCTCGGGGGGGAGCAATCAGCCCCAGCATTTT.

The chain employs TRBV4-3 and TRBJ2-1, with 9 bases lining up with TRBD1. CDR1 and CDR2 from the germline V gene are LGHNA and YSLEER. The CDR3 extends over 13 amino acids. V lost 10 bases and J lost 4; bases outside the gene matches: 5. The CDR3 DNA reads TGCGCCACGGGACAGGGTTTGTACAATGAGCAGTTCTTC. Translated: CATGQGLYNEQFF.

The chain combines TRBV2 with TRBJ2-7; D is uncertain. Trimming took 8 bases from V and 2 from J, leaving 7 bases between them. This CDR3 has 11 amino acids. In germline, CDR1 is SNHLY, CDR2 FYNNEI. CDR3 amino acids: CASGQTYEQYF. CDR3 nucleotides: TGTGCCAGCGGGCAGACCTACGAGCAGTACTTC.

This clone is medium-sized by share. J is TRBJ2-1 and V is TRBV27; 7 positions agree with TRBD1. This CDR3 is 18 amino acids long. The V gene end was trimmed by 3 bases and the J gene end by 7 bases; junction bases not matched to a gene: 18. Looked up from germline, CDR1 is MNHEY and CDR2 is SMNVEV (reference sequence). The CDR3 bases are TGTGCCAGCAGTTTGACAGGGAAACATTTACCGACACAGAATGAGCAGTTCTTC. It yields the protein CASSLTGKHLPTQNEQFF.

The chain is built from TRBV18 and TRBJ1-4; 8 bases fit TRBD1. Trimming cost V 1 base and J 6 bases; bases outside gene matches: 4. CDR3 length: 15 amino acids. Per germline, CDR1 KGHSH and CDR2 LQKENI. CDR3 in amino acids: CASSPQQGADEKLFF. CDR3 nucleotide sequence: TGTGCCAGCTCACCACAGCAGGGGGCAGATGAAAAACTGTTTTTT.

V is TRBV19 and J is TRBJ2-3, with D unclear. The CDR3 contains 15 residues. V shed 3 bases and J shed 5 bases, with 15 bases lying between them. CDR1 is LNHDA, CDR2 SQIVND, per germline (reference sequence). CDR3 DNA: TGTGCCAGTAGTATGGGCTGGCTCGGTGGAGATACGCAGTATTTT. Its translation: CASSMGWLGGDTQYF.

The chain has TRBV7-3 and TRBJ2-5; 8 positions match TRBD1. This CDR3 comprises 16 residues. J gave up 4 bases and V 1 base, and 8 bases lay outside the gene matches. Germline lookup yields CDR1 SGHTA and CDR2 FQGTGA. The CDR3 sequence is CASSLRGQGAGETQYF. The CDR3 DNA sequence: TGTGCCAGCAGCTTAAGGGGCCAGGGGGCAGGAGAGACCCAGTACTTC.

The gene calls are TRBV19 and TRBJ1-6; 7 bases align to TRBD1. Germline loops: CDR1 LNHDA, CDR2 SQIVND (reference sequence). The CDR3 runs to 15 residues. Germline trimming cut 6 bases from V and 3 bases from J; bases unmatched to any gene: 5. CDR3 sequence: CASRRGTVYNSPLHF. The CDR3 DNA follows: TGTGCCAGTAGACGAGGGACAGTCTATAATTCACCCCTCCACTTT.

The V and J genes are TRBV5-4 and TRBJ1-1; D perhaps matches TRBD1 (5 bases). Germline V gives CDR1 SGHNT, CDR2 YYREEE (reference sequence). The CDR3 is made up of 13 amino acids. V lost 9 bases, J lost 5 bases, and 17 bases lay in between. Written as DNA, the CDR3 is TGTGCCACCCGGGGGGGAATACGGACTGAAGCTTTCTTT. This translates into CATRGGIRTEAFF.

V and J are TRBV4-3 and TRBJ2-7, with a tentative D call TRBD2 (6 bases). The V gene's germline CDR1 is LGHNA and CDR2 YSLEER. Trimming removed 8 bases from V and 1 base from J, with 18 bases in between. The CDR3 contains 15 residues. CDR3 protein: CASSTYRDWSYEQYF. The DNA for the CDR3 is TGCGCCAGCTCGACCTACCGGGACTGGTCCTACGAGCAGTACTTC.

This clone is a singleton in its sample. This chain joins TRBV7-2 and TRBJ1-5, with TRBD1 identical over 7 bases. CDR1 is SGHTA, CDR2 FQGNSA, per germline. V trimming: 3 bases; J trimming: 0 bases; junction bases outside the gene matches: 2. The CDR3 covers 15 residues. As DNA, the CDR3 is TGTGCCAGCAGCTTGGACAGGCGTAGCAATCAGCCCCAGCATTTT. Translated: CASSLDRRSNQPQHF.

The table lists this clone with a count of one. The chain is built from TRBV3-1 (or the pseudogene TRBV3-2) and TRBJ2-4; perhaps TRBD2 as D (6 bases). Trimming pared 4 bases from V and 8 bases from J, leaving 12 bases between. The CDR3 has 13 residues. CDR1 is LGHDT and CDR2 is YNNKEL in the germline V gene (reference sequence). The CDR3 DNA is TGTGCCAGCAGCCCGGGCGGGAAGGACATTCAGTACTTC. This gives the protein CASSPGGKDIQYF.

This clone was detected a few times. The CDR3 sequence is CATGGPGRALPGSYNEQFF. The CDR3 DNA reads TGTGCCACCGGGGGCCCCGGGAGGGCCTTACCGGGGTCCTACAATGAGCAGTTCTTC. J is TRBJ2-1 and V is TRBV10-3; TRBD2 agrees at 8 bases. The CDR3 sequence is 19 residues long. Per germline, CDR1 ENHRY and CDR2 SYGVKD. J lost 1 base, V lost 10 bases, and 21 bases had no gene match.

Written as DNA, the CDR3 is TGTGCCAGCAGTTTTAAGGGGTTCAATCAGCCCCAGCATTTT. This sequence encodes CASSFKGFNQPQHF. The gene calls are TRBV27 and TRBJ1-5; D may be TRBD1 (5 bases). V lost 3 bases and J lost 3, with 9 bases in between. Germline V gives CDR1 MNHEY, CDR2 SMNVEV (reference sequence). The CDR3 runs 14 residues.

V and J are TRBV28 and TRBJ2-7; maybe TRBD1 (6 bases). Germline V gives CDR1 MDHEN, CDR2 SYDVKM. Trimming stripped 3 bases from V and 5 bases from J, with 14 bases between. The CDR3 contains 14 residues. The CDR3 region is CASSFLQGIHEQYF. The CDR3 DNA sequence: TGTGCCAGCAGTTTTCTCCAGGGGATCCACGAGCAGTACTTC.